A single sample gave rise to the 9 T cell receptor beta chains below, sequenced in a study of blood T cell repertoires in COVID-19. Measured with immunoSEQ multiplex PCR; TCRdb has only the in-frame clones, and not every one. Altogether a few hundred thousand clones are present, approximately 90% being singletons, with the ten largest covering 10%. The material sequenced was PBMCs or T cells enriched from blood (not recorded which). These receptors were collected from a young man with acute COVID-19.

This chain links TRBV5-1 with TRBJ1-4; TRBD1 agrees at 9 bases. The CDR3 runs 15 residues. With 0 bases clipped from V and 5 bases from J, the junction kept 2 bases outside the gene matches. Germline CDR1 and CDR2: SGHRS and YFSETQ. The CDR3 is CASSLGDRVNEKLFF. CDR3 DNA: TGCGCCAGCAGCTTGGGGGACAGGGTAAATGAAAAACTGTTTTTT.

This clone was found once. In DNA form, the CDR3 reads TGTGCCAGCAGCCAAGGACAGGGGAGAGCAGATACGCAGTATTTT. Amino acid sequence: CASSQGQGRADTQYF. This chain joins TRBV14 and TRBJ2-3; 8 bases are shared with TRBD1. The V gene's germline CDR1 is SGHDN and CDR2 FVKESK. V lost 1 base, J lost 4 bases, and 4 bases stayed unmatched. The CDR3 spans 15 residues.

The rearrangement links TRBV5-4 to TRBJ1-6, with D uncertain. Germline V gene data show CDR1 as SGHNT and CDR2 as YYREEE (reference sequence). V dropped 0 bases and J dropped 0 bases, with 19 bases sitting between them. This CDR3 comprises 20 residues. CDR3 DNA sequence: TGTGCCAGCAGCTTGGTGGGGAAGGAGGTCTACAGCTCCTATAATTCACCCCTCCACTTT. Protein sequence: CASSLVGKEVYSSYNSPLHF. Together with reference TRBV5-4 and TRBJ1-6, the CDR3 gives the full variable domain: ETGVTQSPTHLIKTRGQQVTLRCSSQSGHNTVSWYQQALGQGPQFIFQYYREEENGRGNFPPRFSGLQFPNYSSELNVNALELDDSALYLCASSLVGKEVYSSYNSPLHFGNGTRLTVT.

The chain recombines TRBV25-1 with TRBJ1-4; 8 bases line up with TRBD1. There are 14 residues in the CDR3. With 5 bases clipped from V and 5 bases from J, the junction kept 4 bases outside the gene matches. The V gene's germline CDR1 is MGHDK and CDR2 SYGVNS. Written as DNA, the CDR3 is TGTGCCAGCAGTCCCGGACAGGGAAATGAAAAACTGTTTTTT. Amino acid sequence: CASSPGQGNEKLFF.

This chain links TRBV2 with TRBJ1-6; D unclear. CDR1 and CDR2 from the germline V gene are SNHLY and FYNNEI. The CDR3 length is 14 residues. Trimming removed 4 bases at V and 14 bases at J, with 18 bases between. CDR3 DNA: TGTGCCAGCAGTGTAGGCCCCGCGGGAGGGTCCCTCCACTTT. This encodes CASSVGPAGGSLHF.

This clone was seen only once. V gene TRBV30 combines with J gene TRBJ1-2; D is unclear. The CDR3 contains 14 residues. Trimming took off 3 bases at V and 4 bases at J, with 15 bases between the two ends. CDR1 and CDR2 (germline): GTSNPN, SVGIG (reference sequence). In DNA, the CDR3 is TGTGCCTGGAGCTTCCCCGTGAGATCCTATGGCTACACCTTC. Its translation: CAWSFPVRSYGYTF.

The rearrangement uses TRBV27 and TRBJ2-6; D uncertain. This CDR3 comprises 17 residues. Trimming removed 3 bases at V and 0 bases at J, with 12 bases between. The germline V gene encodes CDR1 MNHEY and CDR2 SMNVEV (reference sequence). The CDR3 DNA follows: TGTGCCAGCAGTTTGGGCAGCTTTAGCTCTGGGGCCAACGTCCTGACTTTC. Its translation is CASSLGSFSSGANVLTF. Full variable domain (outside the CDR3, taken from reference TRBV27 and TRBJ2-6): EAQVTQNPRYLITVTGKKLTVTCSQNMNHEYMSWYRQDPGLGLRQIYYSMNVEVTDKGDVPEGYKVSRKEKRNFPLILESPSPNQTSLYFCASSLGSFSSGANVLTFGAGSRLTVL.

The chain combines TRBV27 with TRBJ2-1, with D possibly being TRBD2 (6 bases). V lost 3 bases to trimming and J lost 4 bases, with 10 bases between them. Germline CDR1 and CDR2: MNHEY and SMNVEV (reference sequence). The CDR3 consists of 14 residues. This CDR3 reads CASSLGGKYNEQFF. CDR3 in DNA: TGTGCCAGCAGTTTGGGCGGGAAGTACAATGAGCAGTTCTTC.

The rearrangement links TRBV11-3 to TRBJ2-1, with 8 nucleotides matching TRBD2. Germline V lookup: CDR1 SGHNT, CDR2 YENEEA. CDR3 length: 15 amino acids. V shed 4 bases, J shed 3 bases, and the junction held 5 bases outside the gene matches. The CDR3 protein is CASSSRLALYNEQFF. The CDR3 region has the DNA TGTGCCAGCAGCTCGCGACTAGCGCTCTACAATGAGCAGTTCTTC.